The entry below gives a single T cell receptor beta chain sequence along with its context. Its antigen is as yet unknown. In germline, CDR1 is MNHEY, CDR2 SVGAGI. The V gene end was trimmed by 6 bases and the J gene end by 6 bases; junction bases not matched to a gene: 6. The CDR3 totals 15 residues. Produced via immunoSEQ multiplex PCR; TCRdb's table is partial and in-frame only. The sample records fewer than 200,000 clones, around nine tenths being singletons. Pooling was applied to second doses at about 4 or about 12 weeks. This record belongs to a study of T cell responses to AZD1222 COVID-19 vaccine. Study-level findings and limits: Donors in the cohort were predominantly white British and more often female, and clonal diversity was possibly underestimated. The number of AZD1222 recipients seropositive at baseline was only five to seven.

Here the sequenced sample was peripheral blood, taken 28 days after the second AZD1222 dose. The V gene is TRBV6-5, the J gene TRBJ1-6; 9 nucleotides match TRBD1. The TCR comes from an adult who received the AZD1222 COVID-19 vaccine. The CDR3 region is CASSSRQGVNSPLHF. As DNA, the CDR3 is TGTGCCAGCAGCAGTAGACAGGGGGTTAATTCACCCCTCCACTTT.